One sample yielded the 6 T cell receptor beta chains listed below, sequenced in a study of CD8+ T cells in alopecia areata. Following extraction, RNA underwent reverse transcription to cDNA, which served as the sequencing template. Method: immunoSEQ multiplex PCR; TCRdb's copy keeps in-frame clones and lacks some. The sample contains 190,000 or so clones, 55% to 70% of which appear only once. Stated treatment: oral pan-JAK inhibitor, 5-10 mg twice daily. This material consisted of CD4+ T cells sorted from blood, taken at week 4, from a patient treated with tofacitinib. These receptor sequences come from a human donor with alopecia areata.

The chain links TRBV30 to TRBJ2-7; 11 bases are shared with TRBD1. In germline, CDR1 is GTSNPN, CDR2 SVGIG (reference sequence). The length of the CDR3 is 15 residues. Trimming at V came to 4 bases and at J to 3 bases, leaving 8 bases not matched to a gene. The CDR3, as DNA: TGTGCCTGGAATCCAACCGGGACAGGGGGCTACGAGCAGTACTTC. Its protein is CAWNPTGTGGYEQYF.

This clone was seen a few times. V gene TRBV5-1 combines with J gene TRBJ2-5, with D perhaps matching TRBD1 (5 bases). Germline V lookup: CDR1 SGHRS, CDR2 YFSETQ. The CDR3 length is 14 residues. Between the trimmed V and J ends, which lost 2 bases and 2 bases, there was a span of 10 bases. Here the CDR3 DNA reads TGCGCCAGCAGCTTTCTAGGACATCAAGAGACCCAGTACTTC. Protein: CASSFLGHQETQYF.

This chain connects TRBV5-1 to TRBJ2-7; 8 bases are a match to TRBD1. The trim removed 4 bases at V and 2 bases at J, leaving 8 bases unmatched. Looked up from germline, CDR1 is SGHRS and CDR2 is YFSETQ. The CDR3 is made up of 15 amino acids. The CDR3: CASSPSGTGTYEQYF. The CDR3 DNA is TGCGCCAGCAGCCCGTCCGGGACAGGCACCTACGAGCAGTACTTC.

This clone was counted only a few times. This sequence joins TRBV19 and TRBJ1-5; D call uncertain. V dropped 8 bases and J dropped 0 bases, with 11 bases sitting between them. This CDR3 region has 14 residues. Germline-derived CDR1 and CDR2 are LNHDA and SQIVND (reference sequence). The CDR3 spells CASFDGISNQPQHF. In DNA form, the CDR3 reads TGTGCCAGTTTCGACGGAATTAGCAATCAGCCCCAGCATTTT.

V gene TRBV12-5 combines with J gene TRBJ2-5; 12 positions match TRBD2. The trim removed 7 bases at V and 5 bases at J, leaving 8 bases unmatched. The CDR3 contains 15 residues. The germline CDR1 and CDR2 sequences are LGHNT and FRNRAP. The CDR3 DNA is TGTGCTAGTGCCCCGACTAGCGGGGGAGGGGAGACCCAGTACTTC. Protein product: CASAPTSGGGETQYF.

The table lists this clone with a few counts. The V and J genes are TRBV4-1 and TRBJ2-7, with 8 bases that match TRBD1. V was pared by 5 bases and J by 0 bases, with 3 bases of the junction left unmatched. There are 14 residues in the CDR3. CDR1 and CDR2 from the germline V gene are MGHRA and YSYEKL. Here the CDR3 DNA reads TGCGCCAGCAGCTCCGGACAGGGCTCCTACGAGCAGTACTTC. It translates to CASSSGQGSYEQYF.